Listed here are 7 T cell receptor beta chains from one sample, sequenced in a study of blood T cells in healthy people across ages. Alongside a J-beta primer mix, a sample-barcoded 5' primer served in a second PCR lasting about 7 to 11 cycles. TCRdb analysed the 5' RACE reads with MiXCR anew, one entry per CDR3 protein. The table includes about 780,000 distinct CDR3 sequences, 46% detected once. The source material was blood. Every receptor here comes from a man older than 75 in good health.

V usage is TRBV7-2 and J usage is TRBJ2-7; tentatively, D is TRBD2 (6 bases). Matching the DNA end better, TRBJ2-5 makes the J call doubtful. Germline CDR1 is SGHTA and CDR2 is FQGNSA. The CDR3 consists of 17 residues. The CDR3 here is CASSSLIEWRAKETQYF. The CDR3 DNA is TGTGCCAGCAGCTCCCTCATAGAATGGAGGGCAAAGGAGACCCAGTACTTC.

This clonotype was seen a handful of times. The chain carries TRBV4-2 and TRBJ2-3; 10 positions agree with TRBD2. CDR1 LGHNA and CDR2 YNFKEQ come from the germline V gene. The CDR3 length is 19 residues. J was trimmed by 1 base and V by 4 bases; bases with no gene match: 14. The CDR3 DNA follows: TGTGCCAGCAGCCGAAATATAGCGGGAGGTACTGACGGCACAGATACGCAGTATTTT. The encoded protein is CASSRNIAGGTDGTDTQYF.

This clonotype was found once. V and J are TRBV7-8 and TRBJ2-1; 10 positions match TRBD2. Judging by the DNA end, TRBJ2-7 fits better; the J call may be wrong. This CDR3 spans 16 amino acids. The germline V gene has CDR1 SGHVS and CDR2 FQNEAQ. The CDR3 nucleotides read TGTGCCAGCAGCTTAATCGCGGCTAGCGGGAGTAATGAGCAGTACTTC. It encodes CASSLIAASGSNEQYF.

The J gene is TRBJ2-1, the V gene TRBV4-3; D gene uncertain. There are 12 residues in the CDR3. Per germline, CDR1 LGHNA and CDR2 YSLEER. Trimming shortened V by 3 bases and J by 8 bases, and 8 bases separated the two germline ends. The CDR3 loop is CASSQGFYEQFF. CDR3 in DNA: TGCGCCAGCAGCCAGGGGTTCTATGAGCAGTTCTTC.

V gene TRBV5-6 combines with J gene TRBJ2-3; 11 bases are a match to TRBD2. Germline lookup yields CDR1 SGHDT and CDR2 YYEEEE. The CDR3 contains 14 residues. With V trimmed by 5 bases and J by 2 bases, 1 base remained unmatched. CDR3 protein: CASRGLAVTDTQYF. CDR3 sequence (DNA): TGTGCCAGCAGGGGACTAGCGGTCACAGATACGCAGTATTTT.

This chain connects TRBV12-3 or TRBV12-4 to TRBJ2-7, with D possibly being TRBD1 (6 bases). This CDR3 region has 17 residues. V was clipped by 5 bases and J by 2 bases, with 22 bases between them. The CDR3 region has the DNA TGTGCCAGCAGTCCTCGTGGGGGCGCGGTGGTCCCCTACGAGCAGTACTTC. Translating gives CASSPRGGAVVPYEQYF.

This chain uses TRBV11-3 with TRBJ1-6; D remains ambiguous. Trimming cost V 5 bases and J 4 bases, with 9 bases left between them. Germline CDR1 SGHNT, CDR2 YENEEA. The CDR3 is 14 residues long. CDR3 coding DNA: TGTGCCAGCAGCGAAAGAGGTTATAATTCACCCCTCCACTTT. As protein: CASSERGYNSPLHF.